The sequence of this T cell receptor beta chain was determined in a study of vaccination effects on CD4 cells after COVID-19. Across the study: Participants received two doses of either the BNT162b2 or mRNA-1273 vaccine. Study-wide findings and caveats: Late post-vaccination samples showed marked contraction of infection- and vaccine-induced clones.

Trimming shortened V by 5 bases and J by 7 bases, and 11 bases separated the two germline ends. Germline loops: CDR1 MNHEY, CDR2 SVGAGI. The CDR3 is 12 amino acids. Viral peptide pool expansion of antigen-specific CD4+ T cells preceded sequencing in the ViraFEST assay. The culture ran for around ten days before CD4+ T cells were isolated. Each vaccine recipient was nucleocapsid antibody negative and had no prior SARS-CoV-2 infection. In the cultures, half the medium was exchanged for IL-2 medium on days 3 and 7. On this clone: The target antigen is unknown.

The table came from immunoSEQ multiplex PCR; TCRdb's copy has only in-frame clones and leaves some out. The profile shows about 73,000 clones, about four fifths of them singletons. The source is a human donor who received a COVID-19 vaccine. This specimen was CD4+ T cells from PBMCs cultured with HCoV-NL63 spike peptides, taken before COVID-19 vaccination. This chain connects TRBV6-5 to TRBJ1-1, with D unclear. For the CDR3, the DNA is TGTGCCAGCAGTAACCGGGAAATTGAAGCTTTCTTT. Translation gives CASSNREIEAFF.